This record concerns one T cell receptor beta chain sequence. The repertoire was sequenced with immunoSEQ multiplex PCR; TCRdb's copy has only in-frame clones and lacks some. The sample shows about 59,000 clones, 89% of them seen only once. The data were obtained in a study of T cell responses to AZD1222 COVID-19 vaccine. Per the germline V gene, CDR1 is KGHSH and CDR2 is LQKENI. V gave up 6 bases and J gave up 5 bases; unmatched junction bases: 11. CDR3 size: 16 residues. The chain recombines TRBV18 with TRBJ2-1, with 9 bases identical to TRBD2. The origin of this receptor is an adult who received the AZD1222 COVID-19 vaccine. The sample here was peripheral blood, taken 28 days after the second AZD1222 dose. CDR3 DNA sequence: TGTGCCAGCTCCCCATTAGCGGGAGTTCCGGACAATGAGCAGTTCTTC. Amino acids: CASSPLAGVPDNEQFF. The variable domain in full, with the rest retrieved from reference TRBV18 and TRBJ2-1, is NAGVMQNPRHLVRRRGQEARLRCSPMKGHSHVYWYRQLPEEGLKFMVYLQKENIIDESGMPKERFSAEFPKEGPSILRIQQVVRGDSAAYFCASSPLAGVPDNEQFFGPGTRLTVL.